The 24 T cell receptor beta chains below were found in one sample sequenced in a study of control samples from healthy donors and cancer patients. The repertoire was sequenced with immunoSEQ multiplex PCR; TCRdb's copy has only in-frame clones and lacks some. The repertoire holds some 140,000 clones, roughly 94% seen once, with about 5.6% in the top ten. The sequenced material came from blood. These TCRs come from a man aged 35 to 55 in good health.

This rearrangement joins TRBV5-4 to TRBJ1-2; no clear D. CDR3 length equals 15 residues. V was pared by 2 bases and J by 5 bases, with 16 bases between. Looked up from germline, CDR1 is SGHNT and CDR2 is YYREEE (reference sequence). CDR3 sequence (DNA): TGTGCCAGCAGCTTAACGCGTGACGGAAAATATGGCTACACCTTC. Translated: CASSLTRDGKYGYTF.

The gene calls are TRBV7-9 and TRBJ2-7; no clear D gene. The germline gives CDR1 SEHNR, CDR2 FQNEAQ (reference sequence). This CDR3 is built from 11 residues. V was cut by 5 bases and J by 3 bases, with 5 bases left in between. The DNA for the CDR3 is TGTGCCAGCAGCCGCCTCTACGAGCAGTACTTC. This sequence encodes CASSRLYEQYF.

The genes are TRBV12-1 and TRBJ2-7. TRBV12-1 counts as a pseudogene. The CDR3 is 11 residues long. CDR3 nucleotide sequence: TGTGCCACCCCTTCGACCTACGAGCAGTACTTC. It translates to CATPSTYEQYF.

The gene calls are TRBV3-1 (or the pseudogene TRBV3-2) and TRBJ1-6; no clear D. The germline V gene encodes CDR1 LGHDT and CDR2 YNNKEL (reference sequence). V shed 4 bases and J shed 7 bases, with 8 bases lying between them. This CDR3 comprises 13 residues. Here the CDR3 DNA reads TGTGCCAGCAGCCCCATTCAAAATTCACCCCTCCACTTT. This encodes CASSPIQNSPLHF.

The J gene is TRBJ1-4, the V gene TRBV7-9, with 7 positions matching TRBD1. This CDR3 is built from 14 residues. The V gene end was trimmed by 4 bases and the J gene end by 4 bases; junction bases not matched to a gene: 3. Germline V gene sequence: CDR1 SEHNR, CDR2 FQNEAQ (reference sequence). CDR3 in DNA: TGTGCCAGCAGCTCCAGGGGGGATAATGAAAAACTGTTTTTT. Its translation: CASSSRGDNEKLFF.

The chain employs TRBV7-6 and TRBJ1-1, with no clear D. Germline-derived CDR1 and CDR2 are SGHVS and FNYEAQ. With 5 bases removed from V and 3 bases from J, the gap between germline ends came to 16 bases. The CDR3 runs 15 residues. The CDR3 DNA reads TGTGCCAGCAGCCCCCGACACGGGTTTGACACTGAAGCTTTCTTT. Translating gives CASSPRHGFDTEAFF.

This chain joins TRBV6-5 and TRBJ1-4, with D perhaps matching TRBD1 (5 bases). V gave up 8 bases and J gave up 8 bases, with 12 bases separating them. From germline, CDR1 is MNHEY and CDR2 SVGAGI. This CDR3 contains 12 residues. DNA for the CDR3: TGTGCCAGCCATGGGGGGGGAGAAAAACTGTTTTTT. Protein: CASHGGGEKLFF.

This clone came up once. The CDR3 loop is CASSQRWEQYF. The DNA of the CDR3 is TGTGCCAGCAGCCAGAGATGGGAGCAGTACTTC. The J gene is TRBJ2-7, the V gene TRBV11-2, with D unclear. Trimming shortened V by 5 bases and J by 7 bases, and 9 bases separated the two germline ends. The CDR3 consists of 11 residues. In germline, CDR1 is SGHAT, CDR2 FQNNGV.

The rearrangement links TRBV27 to TRBJ1-5, with 7 bases that match TRBD1. Trimming cost V 5 bases and J 4 bases; bases outside gene matches: 5. The CDR3 runs 14 residues. Germline CDR1 is MNHEY and CDR2 is SMNVEV (reference sequence). CDR3 in amino acids: CASSPPGGNQPQHF. Written as DNA, the CDR3 is TGTGCCAGCAGTCCACCAGGGGGTAATCAGCCCCAGCATTTT.

The chain has TRBV6-1 and TRBJ1-2, with no clear D. The CDR3 is made up of 15 amino acids. V gave up 1 base and J gave up 5 bases, with 14 bases separating them. Germline-derived CDR1 and CDR2 are MNHNS and SASEGT. The CDR3 DNA sequence: TGTGCCAGCAGTGAAGGAACGGAGGTGTGGTATGGCTACACCTTC. Its protein product is CASSEGTEVWYGYTF.

The chain combines TRBV15 with TRBJ1-6; perhaps TRBD1 as D (6 bases). The V and J ends lost 7 bases and 7 bases respectively, with 17 bases between them. The CDR3 is made up of 15 amino acids. In germline, CDR1 is LNHNV, CDR2 YYDKDF (reference sequence). The CDR3 spells CATTRGGTGNSPLHF. The CDR3 bases are TGTGCCACCACGAGGGGGGGGACGGGGAATTCACCCCTCCACTTT.

The chain couples TRBV4-1 to TRBJ2-7, with D perhaps TRBD2 (6 bases). Between the trimmed V and J ends, which lost 2 bases and 3 bases, there was a span of 14 bases. The CDR3 has 15 amino acids. CDR1 is MGHRA, CDR2 YSYEKL, per germline. The CDR3 DNA reads as TGCGCCAGCAGCCAACAATCGGACGGGAGCTACGAGCAGTACTTC. Residues: CASSQQSDGSYEQYF.

This chain joins TRBV2 and TRBJ1-5; no clear D. CDR3 length equals 15 residues. Trimming took 4 bases from V and 0 from J, leaving 10 bases between them. CDR1 SNHLY and CDR2 FYNNEI come from the germline V gene. In DNA form, the CDR3 reads TGTGCCAGCAGTGTGTGGAGCGATAGCAATCAGCCCCAGCATTTT. This sequence encodes CASSVWSDSNQPQHF.

The chain combines TRBV5-4 with TRBJ2-1; unclear D gene. The germline V gene encodes CDR1 SGHNT and CDR2 YYREEE (reference sequence). This CDR3 region has 13 residues. V was trimmed by 0 bases and J by 7 bases, leaving 8 bases between them. CDR3 residues: CASSLDVRNEQFF. The CDR3 bases are TGTGCCAGCAGCTTGGACGTAAGGAATGAGCAGTTCTTC. The full variable domain, rest sourced from reference TRBV5-4 and TRBJ2-1, is ETGVTQSPTHLIKTRGQQVTLRCSSQSGHNTVSWYQQALGQGPQFIFQYYREEENGRGNFPPRFSGLQFPNYSSELNVNALELDDSALYLCASSLDVRNEQFFGPGTRLTVL.

The V call is TRBV12-5, the J call TRBJ1-2, with a possible D match to TRBD1 (6 bases). V dropped 4 bases and J dropped 13 bases, with 22 bases sitting between them. Germline CDR1 and CDR2: LGHNT and FRNRAP. The CDR3 extends over 14 amino acids. CDR3 amino acids: CASGSWTAPAGFTF. The CDR3 region has the DNA TGTGCTAGTGGTTCTTGGACAGCTCCTGCGGGGTTCACCTTC.

V and J are TRBV27 and TRBJ1-6, with D unclear. CDR1 is MNHEY, CDR2 SMNVEV, per germline (reference sequence). The length of the CDR3 is 15 residues. V was shortened by 3 bases and J by 4 bases, with 10 bases between the two germline ends. This CDR3 is CASSFDRLYNSPLHF. As DNA, the CDR3 is TGTGCCAGCAGTTTCGATCGGTTGTATAATTCACCCCTCCACTTT.

The chain has TRBV6-2 or TRBV6-3 and TRBJ2-7, with D uncertain. The ends were cut back, 2 bases at V and 1 base at J, with 6 bases in the middle. CDR3 size: 13 residues. Per germline, CDR1 MNHEY and CDR2 SVGEGT. The CDR3 sequence: CASSYVGSYEQYF. The CDR3 bases are TGTGCCAGCAGTTACGTTGGGTCCTACGAGCAGTACTTC.

This chain uses TRBV11-2 with TRBJ1-1; D is unclear. The CDR3 spans 13 residues. Trimming pared 1 base from V and 5 bases from J, leaving 8 bases between. CDR1 SGHAT and CDR2 FQNNGV come from the germline V gene. The CDR3 DNA sequence: TGTGCCAGCAGCTTAGTCGGGAGAACTGAAGCTTTCTTT. This gives the protein CASSLVGRTEAFF.

The genes are TRBV12-5 and TRBJ2-3; weak D call: TRBD2 (7 bases). CDR1 and CDR2 from the germline V gene are LGHNT and FRNRAP. V was pared by 6 bases and J by 7 bases, with 14 bases between. This CDR3 is built from 13 residues. The CDR3 sequence: CASGLQGGNTQYF. CDR3 sequence (DNA): TGTGCTAGTGGCCTACAGGGAGGGAATACGCAGTATTTT.

V usage is TRBV27 and J usage is TRBJ1-4; possibly TRBD1 for D (5 bases). The germline V gene has CDR1 MNHEY and CDR2 SMNVEV (reference sequence). V lost 0 bases and J 8 bases, leaving 7 bases between the germline ends. The CDR3 has 13 amino acids. CDR3 nucleotides: TGTGCCAGCAGTTTATCGGGGGTGGAAAAACTGTTTTTT. Translating it yields CASSLSGVEKLFF.

The chain links TRBV27 to TRBJ2-3; 15 nucleotides line up with TRBD2. The CDR3 contains 13 residues. Germline CDR1 and CDR2: MNHEY and SMNVEV (reference sequence). With V trimmed by 10 bases and J by 13 bases, 9 bases remained unmatched. This chain's CDR3 is CATRGLAGGVKYF. The DNA for the CDR3 is TGTGCCACCCGGGGACTAGCGGGGGGTGTCAAGTATTTT.

V usage is TRBV11-2 and J usage is TRBJ2-7; D gene unclear. This CDR3 has 14 residues. Germline V gene lookup returns CDR1 SGHAT and CDR2 FQNNGV. V gave up 3 bases and J gave up 5 bases, with 14 bases separating them. As DNA, the CDR3 is TGTGCCAGCAGCTTCGGTGGTAGGCAGCACGAGCAGTACTTC. It encodes CASSFGGRQHEQYF.

The J gene is TRBJ1-4, the V gene TRBV20-1, with D unresolved. This CDR3 comprises 11 residues. In germline, CDR1 is DFQATT, CDR2 SNEGSKA (reference sequence). V gave up 1 base and J gave up 7 bases, with 4 bases separating them. The CDR3 coding sequence is TGCAGTGCTAGAGTGTTTGAAAAACTGTTTTTT. The encoded protein is CSARVFEKLFF.

The chain links TRBV5-6 to TRBJ1-2, with unresolved D. The CDR3 runs 15 residues. Per the germline V gene, CDR1 is SGHDT and CDR2 is YYEEEE. Trimming took 1 base from V and 4 from J, leaving 14 bases between them. The CDR3 region is CASSLLQIKGYGYTF. CDR3 in DNA: TGTGCCAGCAGCTTGTTACAGATAAAGGGCTATGGCTACACCTTC.